A selection of T cell receptor beta chains follows, all from one sample in a study of cytomegalovirus exposure and HLA in healthy donors. TCRdb's table, derived via immunoSEQ multiplex PCR, lists solely in-frame clones and lacks some. Of 95,000 to 150,000 clones in the sample, about three quarters are singletons; the top ten hold approximately 30%. What was sequenced was PBMCs. The receptors originated from a man aged 60-69 years in good health and CMV-seropositive. The CDR3 runs from the conserved cysteine through the conserved F or W. Fields, in order: CDR3 length, V gene, D gene, J gene, CDR3 protein. The D gene is left open where the match is weak.

15	TRBV29-1	TRBD2	.	CSVEYGGGSSYEQYF
12	TRBV19	.	TRBJ1-5	CASTNSGEPQHF
16	TRBV7-7	TRBD2	TRBJ2-5	CASSLGAGGPGETQYF
17	TRBV6-1	TRBD2	TRBJ2-5	CASSEALGGGAAETQYF
15	TRBV6-1	.	TRBJ1-6	CASRGWGAYNSPLHF
15	TRBV28	.	TRBJ2-7	CASSPTSGLTYEQYF
15	TRBV4-2	.	TRBJ1-4	CASSQAGGVGEKLFF
15	TRBV28	TRBD2	TRBJ2-2	CASSRSGSSSGELFF
13	TRBV7-3	.	TRBJ1-2	CASSLGGADGYTF
15	TRBV5-5	.	TRBJ1-1	CASSLVGWGGTEAFF
13	TRBV7-2	.	TRBJ2-3	CASSLVRSDTQYF
14	TRBV4-2	TRBD2	TRBJ2-1	CASTLSGASNEQFF
11	TRBV19	.	TRBJ1-1	CASSSTGEAFF
14	TRBV5-1	TRBD1	TRBJ2-1	CASNHRGDYNEQFF
13	TRBV5-1	TRBD2	TRBJ2-7	CASSGTSSYEQYF
14	TRBV11-2	.	TRBJ1-2	CASSPGAERRGYTF